This T cell receptor (beta chain) derives from a study of multiple sclerosis patients with progressive multifocal leukoencephalopathy. Method: immunoSEQ multiplex PCR; TCRdb's copy keeps in-frame clones and lacks some. Of more than 20,000 clones in the sample, around 90% are singletons; the top ten hold around 2.5%. Trimming removed 6 bases at V and 7 bases at J, with 7 bases between. Germline V CDR1 and CDR2: LNHDA, SQIVND (reference sequence). This CDR3 has 11 residues. Time point specified: about a year of natalizumab therapy. V is TRBV19 and J is TRBJ2-4, with D perhaps being TRBD1 or TRBD2 (6 bases each). The sequence was obtained from a man aged 25 to 40 with multiple sclerosis. The sequencing here drew on PBMCs, taken from a patient treated with natalizumab. The CDR3 DNA is TGTGCCAGTAGGGGGGGCAACATTCAGTACTTC. Protein: CASRGGNIQYF. The full variable domain, completed using reference TRBV19 and TRBJ2-4, is DGGITQSPKYLFRKEGQNVTLSCEQNLNHDAMYWYRQDPGQGLRLIYYSQIVNDFQKGDIAEGYSVSREKKESFPLTVTSAQKNPTAFYLCASRGGNIQYFGAGTRLSVL.